Listed here are 19 T cell receptor beta chains from one sample, sequenced in a study of patients and donors after allogeneic stem cell transplantation. TCRdb re-derived calls from the RT-PCR reads in MiXCR, one entry per CDR3 protein. The table records 800,000 to 1,000,000 distinct CDR3 sequences, more than 15% of them present only once. Sequenced: blood, either unsorted or a sorted T cell fraction (not recorded which). Receptor source: a human donor who was either an allogeneic HSCT recipient or a stem cell or donor lymphocyte infusion donor (not recorded which). It is not recorded whose cells these are; they may come from a transplant donor.

This clonotype was recorded a few times. This sequence joins TRBV20-1 and TRBJ1-2, with no clear D. There are 14 residues in the CDR3. V was pared by 4 bases and J by 4 bases, with 16 bases between. Germline V gives CDR1 DFQATT, CDR2 SNEGSKA (reference sequence). The CDR3 sequence is CSAIPRPGLYGYTF. In nucleotides, the CDR3 is TGCAGTGCTATCCCTCGGCCAGGCCTCTATGGCTACACCTTC.

This clonotype came up many times. CDR3 in amino acids: CATSSPWNTGELFF. The CDR3 DNA follows: TGTGCCACCAGTTCTCCCTGGAACACCGGGGAGCTGTTTTTT. The rearrangement uses TRBV15 and TRBJ2-2; D not certain. The CDR3 runs 14 residues. CDR1 is LNHNV and CDR2 is YYDKDF in the germline V gene (reference sequence). V lost 6 bases to trimming and J lost 1 base, with 9 bases between them. Variable domain in full (rest from reference TRBV15 and TRBJ2-2): DAMVIQNPRYQVTQFGKPVTLSCSQTLNHNVMYWYQQKSSQAPKLLFHYYDKDFNNEADTPDNFQSRRPNTSFCFLDIRSPGLGDTAMYLCATSSPWNTGELFFGEGSRLTVL.

The V gene is TRBV27, the J gene TRBJ2-2; perhaps TRBD1 as D (6 bases). This CDR3 has 15 residues. Trimming stripped 7 bases from V and 5 bases from J, with 17 bases between. The germline V gene encodes CDR1 MNHEY and CDR2 SMNVEV (reference sequence). CDR3 in amino acids: CASTRRGLGTGELFF. The CDR3 nucleotides are TGTGCCAGCACCCGCAGGGGTTTAGGGACCGGGGAGCTGTTTTTT.

The J gene is TRBJ1-6, the V gene TRBV2, with D tentatively TRBD1 (5 bases). The CDR3 consists of 16 residues. Germline CDR1 and CDR2: SNHLY and FYNNEI. V lost 4 bases and J 0 bases, leaving 10 bases between the germline ends. The CDR3 here is CASSGETVSYNSPLHF. In DNA, the CDR3 is TGTGCCAGCAGTGGGGAGACAGTCTCCTATAATTCACCCCTCCACTTT.

This clonotype was seen a handful of times. V gene TRBV20-1 combines with J gene TRBJ1-1; D is ambiguous. This CDR3 comprises 13 residues. Per the germline V gene, CDR1 is DFQATT and CDR2 is SNEGSKA (reference sequence). V lost 1 base, J lost 1 base, and 7 bases lay in between. CDR3 nucleotide sequence: TGCAGTGCTAGAGGTGGACCGAACACTGAAGCTTTCTTT. Protein sequence: CSARGGPNTEAFF.

This clonotype has only a few counts. The V and J genes are TRBV12-3 or TRBV12-4 and TRBJ2-3; D might be TRBD2 (6 bases). Trimming pared 0 bases from V and 11 bases from J, leaving 9 bases between. The CDR3 runs to 12 residues. DNA for the CDR3: TGTGCCAGCAGTTTAGCCTCCGGGGGGCAGTATTTT. It yields the protein CASSLASGGQYF.

This clonotype has a handful of counts. The gene calls are TRBV18 and TRBJ2-7; the D is unclear. Germline CDR1 is KGHSH and CDR2 is LQKENI. V lost 3 bases and J lost 3, with 9 bases in between. The CDR3 sequence is 13 residues long. CDR3 in DNA: TGTGCCAGCTCACCCCAGTCTTTCTACGAGCAGTACTTC. Translating it yields CASSPQSFYEQYF.

This rearrangement joins TRBV20-1 to TRBJ1-2; D is perhaps TRBD1 (6 bases). The germline V gene encodes CDR1 DFQATT and CDR2 SNEGSKA (reference sequence). The length of the CDR3 is 13 residues. Trimming stripped 5 bases from V and 6 bases from J, with 16 bases between. CDR3 protein: CSAGPRGADGYTF. CDR3 bases: TGCAGTGCTGGACCACGGGGGGCAGATGGCTACACCTTC.

This clonotype was picked up many times. The rearrangement joins TRBV29-1 to TRBJ2-1; 7 bases are shared with TRBD1. CDR1 and CDR2 from the germline V gene are SQVTM and ANQGSEA. This CDR3 is built from 14 residues. Trimming took 3 bases from V and 4 from J; bases not matched to a gene: 6. CDR3 amino acids: CSVDPRGRYNEQFF. CDR3 sequence (DNA): TGCAGCGTTGATCCCAGGGGGAGATACAATGAGCAGTTCTTC.

This clonotype was detected a few times. The V gene is TRBV12-3 or TRBV12-4, the J gene TRBJ2-2, with D possibly being TRBD1 (6 bases). With 1 base removed from V and 5 bases from J, the gap between germline ends came to 20 bases. The CDR3 extends over 18 amino acids. The CDR3 nucleotides read TGTGCCAGCAGTTTAGAAGGTCGGCCAGGGGTTAAGACCGGGGAGCTGTTTTTT. This sequence encodes CASSLEGRPGVKTGELFF.

The chain uses TRBV12-3 or TRBV12-4 and TRBJ1-1, with D possibly matching TRBD1 (6 bases). This CDR3 spans 13 amino acids. V lost 3 bases to trimming and J lost 6 bases, with 11 bases between them. CDR3 loop: CASSFMGGPEAFF. The CDR3 DNA reads as TGTGCCAGCAGTTTTATGGGGGGCCCTGAAGCTTTCTTT.

The J gene is TRBJ1-1, the V gene TRBV12-3 or TRBV12-4, with a possible D match to TRBD1 (5 bases). V was pared by 1 base and J by 8 bases, with 20 bases between. The length of the CDR3 is 16 residues. CDR3 nucleotide sequence: TGTGCCAGCAGTTTAGGTTCTGGCAGGGTCATATCCGAAGCTTTCTTT. It specifies CASSLGSGRVISEAFF.

The J gene is TRBJ1-1, the V gene TRBV29-1; D is possibly TRBD1 (5 bases). Trimming removed 1 base from V and 8 bases from J, with 11 bases in between. The CDR3 is 12 residues long. The germline V gene encodes CDR1 SQVTM and CDR2 ANQGSEA. Written as DNA, the CDR3 is TGCAGCGTTGAAGGCGGGGGGGTAGAAGCTTTCTTT. Translating it yields CSVEGGGVEAFF.

The V call is TRBV11-2, the J call TRBJ2-7, with 7 bases identical to TRBD2. The junction had 12 bases not matched to a gene; V was cut back by 4 bases and J by 3 bases. The germline V gene encodes CDR1 SGHAT and CDR2 FQNNGV. The CDR3 is 16 residues long. The CDR3 loop reads CASSSRSGRESYEQYF. The CDR3 DNA follows: TGTGCCAGCAGCTCCCGTTCGGGGCGGGAGAGCTACGAGCAGTACTTC.

The rearrangement joins TRBV3-1 to TRBJ2-1; D possibly matches TRBD1 or TRBD2 (5 bases each). Germline assignment: CDR1 LGHDT and CDR2 YNNKEL (reference sequence). The CDR3 contains 13 residues. Trimming removed 0 bases from V and 10 bases from J, with 10 bases in between. The CDR3 is CASSQDGGEEQFF. The CDR3 nucleotides are TGTGCCAGCAGCCAAGATGGGGGAGAAGAGCAGTTCTTC.

The chain employs TRBV2 and TRBJ2-7; D call uncertain. The CDR3 length is 15 residues. Germline values: CDR1 SNHLY, CDR2 FYNNEI. Trimming took off 7 bases at V and 1 base at J, with 17 bases between the two ends. The CDR3 region is CASTVPSTRSYEQYF. The CDR3 bases are TGTGCCAGCACCGTCCCATCCACACGTTCCTACGAGCAGTACTTC.

In its sample, this clonotype was seen a few times. The J gene is TRBJ2-3, the V gene TRBV6-5; D possibly corresponds to TRBD1 (5 bases). Germline V gene lookup returns CDR1 MNHEY and CDR2 SVGAGI. The length of the CDR3 is 14 residues. V lost 0 bases to trimming and J lost 7 bases, with 11 bases between them. DNA for the CDR3: TGTGCCAGCAGTTACTCGGACACATCCAATACGCAGTATTTT. Protein: CASSYSDTSNTQYF.

This clonotype was seen a few times. The chain combines TRBV27 with TRBJ2-5; D possibly uses TRBD1 or TRBD2 (5 bases each). The CDR3 length is 15 residues. V was shortened by 0 bases and J by 7 bases, with 15 bases between the two germline ends. The V gene's germline CDR1 is MNHEY and CDR2 SMNVEV (reference sequence). This chain's CDR3 is CASSLSAGRHGTQYF. For the CDR3, the DNA is TGTGCCAGCAGTTTATCGGCAGGGAGACACGGGACCCAGTACTTC.

This clonotype was seen more than once but under ten times. The J gene is TRBJ2-3, the V gene TRBV20-1; D might be TRBD2 (5 bases). The length of the CDR3 is 11 residues. The germline V gene has CDR1 DFQATT and CDR2 SNEGSKA (reference sequence). V lost 4 bases, J lost 10 bases, and 12 bases lay in between. Written as DNA, the CDR3 is TGCAGTGCTAATACTAGGCTAGCGCAGTATTTT. It specifies CSANTRLAQYF.